This T cell receptor beta chain was retrieved from a study of blood T cell repertoires in COVID-19. Background on the study: Both acute and convalescent COVID-19 samples were obtained from the United States, Italy and Spain. Sources were T cells, B-cell-depleted T cells, or PBMCs; the material itself was cDNA or gDNA.

V was shortened by 2 bases and J by 4 bases, with 14 bases between the two germline ends. The germline CDR1 and CDR2 sequences are LGHDT and YNNKEL (reference sequence). This CDR3 contains 16 residues. The authors' processing: Counts of nucleated cells, estimated from reference gene primer amplification, were obtained. Sequencing used immunoSEQ multiplex PCR; TCRdb keeps in-frame clones, though not all of them. The V and J calls and clone size were taken over from that table, and D and trimming were inferred from the DNA. The sample lists about 370,000 clones; roughly 90% were seen once. One Seattle source followed patients from active infection through their disease course.

Sequencing input: peripheral blood. The J gene is TRBJ2-2, the V gene TRBV3-1 (or the pseudogene TRBV3-2); a possible D gene is TRBD2 (5 bases). This clonotype was obtained from a woman under 40 with COVID-19, enrolled during active disease. The CDR3 coding sequence is TGTGCCAGCAGCCAAATACGGGGAACGGGCACCGGGGAGCTGTTTTTT. It specifies CASSQIRGTGTGELFF.